This TCR beta chain was sequenced in a study of T cells after yellow fever vaccination (dated by TCRdb to the late 2010s). Regarding the research as a whole: The SMART-Seq v4 Ultra Low Input RNA kit was used to prepare libraries from fractions with low cell numbers. Blood was collected at multiple timepoints before and after primary and secondary immunization, and bulk PBMC replicates and cell subsets were isolated. Two healthy male donors, one aged 18 to 30 and one aged 30 to 39 years, were included in the cohort. To track T-cell clones before and after primary and booster YFV17D yellow fever vaccination, bulk TCR alpha and beta repertoires were sequenced longitudinally.

Synthesis of TCR cDNA relied on 5'RACE template switching, a step that introduced a universal primer site along with unique molecular identifiers. Priming of cDNA synthesis was performed from both the TCR alpha and TCR beta constant segments. Libraries were amplified in two PCR steps, with sample barcodes and sequencing adapters added in the second step. Sequencing of libraries was performed on Illumina HiSeq 2500 (2x100 bp) or NovaSeq (2x150 bp). On the study's bioinformatics: MIGEC handled demultiplexing of reads and collapsing into UMI consensus sequences, while MiXCR performed V(D)J alignment. Using edgeR on replicate PBMC samples, clonotypes were called vaccine-responding if FDR was below 0.01 and the log2 fold change was above 5 up to day 15. Each bulk clonotype received a CD4 or CD8 identity based on whether the sequenced CD4 or CD8 repertoire contained that clonotype at higher abundance. TCRdb trimmed the raw reads at Q25, called clones with MiXCR and kept productive beta chains. Rows with one shared CDR3 protein collapse into an entry with the most common genes and DNA. TCRdb's processing, not the authors', yielded these V and J calls. This sample comprises 300,000 or so distinct CDR3 sequences, around 13% of them detected only once. The biggest ten clones account for less than 0.55% of the sample.

Turning to this clonotype: Its antigen remains undetermined. Base qualities are not recorded, but no much larger clone differs from it by a single base.

What the authors observed across the whole study: A small share of clonotypes was detected in both CD4 and CD8 compartments, with the overlap likely arising from convergent recombination. Compared with the primary T-cell response, the secondary T-cell response was weaker but faster, peaking on day 5 rather than day 15. Only a couple of donors were included in the study, so the extent to which the findings can be generalized is limited. After the booster, most clones that had expanded after primary vaccination were detected again (roughly 96% of CD4 and over 75% of CD8), suggesting broad maintenance of memory. Computational filtering was required because FACS-sorted repertoires could contain abundant contaminating clonotypes from the bulk population.

The treatment or condition label, as the study defines it: live attenuated yellow fever vaccine strain. A standard Ficoll-Paque protocol was used to isolate PBMCs from peripheral blood. CD4 and CD8 T-cell fractions were isolated with Dynabeads CD4 and CD8 positive selection kits. RNA was extracted with TriZol from bulk PBMCs, CD4 and CD8 fractions, and dextramer-positive and dextramer-negative fractions. The receptor was isolated from a man under 40 who received the YFV17D yellow fever vaccine. The source was CD4+ T cells sorted from PBMCs, collected 45 days after the yellow fever booster vaccination.

CDR3 protein: CAKGVRGSSPLHF. The sequenced DNA is TGTGCCAAGGGGGTCAGGGGGTCCTCACCCCTCCACTTT. The chain is made from TRBV27 and TRBJ1-6; the junction holds 7 bases that match TRBD1. In the germline V gene (reference sequence), CDR1 corresponds to MNHEY and CDR2 to SMNVEV. The cysteine opens and the phenylalanine closes a CDR3 of 13 amino acids. Only the CDR3 part of the read is kept: 39 bases, read in frame from the first base. Unmatched junction bases come to 10, with V trimmed by 10 bases and J by 10 bases.